The 21 T cell receptor beta chains given below trace back to one sample, sequenced in a study of shared clonotypes between healthy human individuals. This table comes from immunoSEQ multiplex PCR, and its TCRdb copy is limited to in-frame clones, with some not included. The sample carries around 500,000 clones, 70% to 80% recorded once. The sequencing input was PBMCs. The receptors shown here come from a woman in her forties in good health. Some clones in this sample may be carry-over from other donors' samples.

V gene TRBV18 combines with J gene TRBJ2-7; D is uncertain. Deletions cut 0 bases from V and 3 bases from J, with 6 bases between. Germline V gene lookup returns CDR1 KGHSH and CDR2 LQKENI. The CDR3 length is 13 residues. This CDR3 reads CASSPPTDYEQYF. The CDR3 DNA sequence: TGTGCCAGCTCACCACCGACTGACTACGAGCAGTACTTC.

V gene TRBV7-2 combines with J gene TRBJ2-7; D perhaps matches TRBD2 (5 bases). Per germline, CDR1 SGHTA and CDR2 FQGNSA. The V and J ends lost 5 bases and 0 bases respectively, with 11 bases between them. This CDR3 has 14 amino acids. The CDR3 loop is CASSPGLYSYEQYF. In DNA form, the CDR3 reads TGTGCCAGCAGCCCAGGACTGTACTCCTACGAGCAGTACTTC.

The rearrangement uses TRBV7-2 and TRBJ2-7; 7 nucleotides line up with TRBD1. CDR1 is SGHTA, CDR2 FQGNSA, per germline. The CDR3 has 12 amino acids. Trimming cost V 7 bases and J 7 bases; bases outside gene matches: 7. The CDR3 nucleotides are TGTGCCAGCACCTCCAACAGGGGAGAGCAGTACTTC. Residues: CASTSNRGEQYF.

This chain links TRBV19 with TRBJ2-1, with TRBD2 matching 10 bases. CDR3 length: 17 amino acids. Germline V gene sequence: CDR1 LNHDA, CDR2 SQIVND (reference sequence). V trimming: 2 bases; J trimming: 4 bases; junction bases outside the gene matches: 8. The CDR3 DNA reads as TGTGCCAGTAGTATAACCGCTAGCGGGAGAACATACAATGAGCAGTTCTTC. The encoded protein is CASSITASGRTYNEQFF.

V is TRBV29-1 and J is TRBJ2-1, with D perhaps TRBD2 (6 bases). The length of the CDR3 is 14 residues. Germline CDR1 and CDR2: SQVTM and ANQGSEA. V lost 6 bases, J lost 2 bases, and 14 bases lay in between. DNA for the CDR3: TGCAGCGTCGCGAGGGGAGGCGCCTACAATGAGCAGTTCTTC. It is translated as CSVARGGAYNEQFF.

This chain connects TRBV9 to TRBJ1-6, with D perhaps matching TRBD1 (6 bases). The CDR3 covers 15 residues. The V gene lost 3 bases and the J gene lost 1 base, with 8 bases spanning the gap. CDR1 is SGDLS and CDR2 is YYNGEE in the germline V gene. The DNA for the CDR3 is TGTGCCAGCAGCGCTCAGGGGTCCTATAATTCACCCCTCCACTTT. Translation gives CASSAQGSYNSPLHF. Complete variable domain (other parts from reference TRBV9 and TRBJ1-6): DSGVTQTPKHLITATGQRVTLRCSPRSGDLSVYWYQQSLDQGLQFLIQYYNGEERAKGNILERFSAQQFPDLHSELNLSSLELGDSALYFCASSAQGSYNSPLHFGNGTRLTVT.

The chain links TRBV7-2 to TRBJ1-2; D gene ambiguous. V dropped 6 bases and J dropped 2 bases, with 10 bases sitting between them. Germline-derived CDR1 and CDR2 are SGHTA and FQGNSA. This CDR3 spans 13 amino acids. The CDR3 is CASRADGNYGYTF. The CDR3 region has the DNA TGTGCCAGCAGAGCGGACGGGAACTATGGCTACACCTTC. The whole variable domain, remainder taken from reference TRBV7-2 and TRBJ1-2, is GAGVSQSPSNKVTEKGKDVELRCDPISGHTALYWYRQSLGQGLEFLIYFQGNSAPDKSGLPSDRFSAERTGGSVSTLTIQRTQQEDSAVYLCASRADGNYGYTFGSGTRLTVV.

The gene calls are TRBV6-6 and TRBJ2-7; no firm D call. Germline CDR1 and CDR2: MNHNY and SVGAGI (reference sequence). CDR3 length: 13 residues. V was trimmed by 3 bases and J by 3 bases, leaving 9 bases between them. CDR3 nucleotides: TGTGCCAGCAGTTATCGGGCCAGCTACGAGCAGTACTTC. Translation gives CASSYRASYEQYF.

The chain links TRBV10-3 to TRBJ2-7; 8 bases line up with TRBD1. Germline V CDR1 and CDR2: ENHRY, SYGVKD. This CDR3 is built from 12 residues. V shed 8 bases and J 5 bases; nucleotides not matched to a gene: 5. The CDR3 sequence is CAIAGQGDEQYF. The DNA for the CDR3 is TGTGCCATCGCAGGACAGGGAGACGAGCAGTACTTC.

The chain carries TRBV28 and TRBJ1-2, with D maybe TRBD1 (5 bases). This CDR3 spans 14 amino acids. The germline CDR1 and CDR2 sequences are MDHEN and SYDVKM. Trimming removed 2 bases from V and 2 bases from J, with 9 bases in between. CDR3 nucleotides: TGTGCCAGCAGTTTAGGGGGACCGAACTATGGCTACACCTTC. Translating gives CASSLGGPNYGYTF.

The chain has TRBV15 and TRBJ1-2, with 9 bases identical to TRBD1. CDR1 and CDR2 from the germline V gene are LNHNV and YYDKDF (reference sequence). V gave up 0 bases and J gave up 6 bases; unmatched junction bases: 8. This CDR3 contains 16 residues. CDR3 nucleotides: TGTGCCACCAGCAGAGATCTTAGGACAGGGGATAATGGCTACACCTTC. Amino acid sequence: CATSRDLRTGDNGYTF.

Comment on this clone: Other DNA sequences of this sample code for an identical CDR3. V is TRBV6-1 and J is TRBJ1-2, with a weak D call TRBD1 (6 bases). CDR1 MNHNS and CDR2 SASEGT come from the germline V gene. Trimming shortened V by 2 bases and J by 2 bases, and 6 bases separated the two germline ends. This CDR3 comprises 13 residues. CDR3 sequence (DNA): TGTGCCAGCAGTGAACAGGGGAACTATGGCTACACCTTC. Its translation is CASSEQGNYGYTF.

The CDR3 DNA is TGTGCCAGCAGCTCACAGGGGGCTTTTGATGAGCAGTTCTTC. It specifies CASSSQGAFDEQFF. The V and J genes are TRBV7-3 and TRBJ2-1, with TRBD1 identical over 9 bases. The CDR3 extends over 14 amino acids. J gave up 8 bases and V 4 bases, and 6 bases lay outside the gene matches. Germline CDR1 SGHTA, CDR2 FQGTGA.

This rearrangement joins TRBV27 to TRBJ2-3; the match to TRBD2 covers 7 bases. Losses at the gene ends were 6 bases for V and 2 bases for J; bases not matched to a gene: 8. CDR1 and CDR2 from the germline V gene are MNHEY and SMNVEV (reference sequence). The CDR3 is 15 residues long. The CDR3 loop is CASSRSGIPTDTQYF. CDR3 coding DNA: TGTGCCAGCAGCCGCAGCGGGATACCCACAGATACGCAGTATTTT.

V is TRBV6-5 and J is TRBJ1-1; D may be TRBD1 (5 bases). The CDR3 has 13 amino acids. Trimming pared 6 bases from V and 1 base from J, leaving 9 bases between. CDR1 MNHEY and CDR2 SVGAGI come from the germline V gene. CDR3 amino acids: CASRYTGNTEAFF. CDR3 nucleotide sequence: TGTGCCAGCAGATATACAGGGAACACTGAAGCTTTCTTT.

The chain combines TRBV5-1 with TRBJ2-3, with D possibly TRBD2 on 5 matching bases. The CDR3 is made up of 15 amino acids. Germline CDR1 is SGHRS and CDR2 is YFSETQ. Trimming pared 2 bases from V and 0 bases from J, leaving 10 bases between. In DNA, the CDR3 is TGCGCCAGCAGCTTAGAGCGGCCTAGCACAGATACGCAGTATTTT. Translating it yields CASSLERPSTDTQYF.

A few counts support this clone. The chain couples TRBV2 to TRBJ2-1, with 11 nucleotides matching TRBD2. The CDR3 has 18 amino acids. Per germline, CDR1 SNHLY and CDR2 FYNNEI. The V segment lost 1 base and the J segment 7 bases; nucleotides outside the gene matches: 12. The CDR3 region is CASSEDPTSGRRRNEQFF. CDR3 bases: TGTGCCAGCAGTGAAGATCCCACTAGCGGGAGAAGAAGGAATGAGCAGTTCTTC.

The V and J genes are TRBV30 and TRBJ2-5, with D possibly being TRBD1 (5 bases). CDR3 size: 13 residues. V lost 2 bases, J lost 5 bases, and 12 bases lay in between. Germline V gene lookup returns CDR1 GTSNPN and CDR2 SVGIG (reference sequence). CDR3: CAWSRGTRETQYF. In nucleotides, the CDR3 is TGTGCCTGGAGTAGGGGCACAAGGGAGACCCAGTACTTC. The full variable domain, with the rest looked up from reference TRBV30 and TRBJ2-5, is SQTIHQWPATLVQPVGSPLSLECTVEGTSNPNLYWYRQAAGRGLQLLFYSVGIGQISSEVPQNLSASRPQDRQFILSSKKLLLSDSGFYLCAWSRGTRETQYFGPGTRLLVL.

In its sample, this clone was seen a few times. The CDR3 bases are TGTGCCAGCAGCCGGGACAGGGGGCAGCCCCAGCATTTT. It translates to CASSRDRGQPQHF. The chain links TRBV7-3 to TRBJ1-5; 11 bases line up with TRBD1. CDR1 and CDR2 (germline): SGHTA, FQGTGA. Trimming removed 5 bases from V and 7 bases from J; junction bases left unmatched: 1. This CDR3 comprises 13 residues. The variable domain in full, with the rest retrieved from reference TRBV7-3 and TRBJ1-5, is GAGVSQTPSNKVTEKGKYVELRCDPISGHTALYWYRQSLGQGPEFLIYFQGTGAADDSGLPNDRFFAVRPEGSVSTLKIQRTERGDSAVYLCASSRDRGQPQHFGDGTRLSIL.

The rearrangement uses TRBV6-5 and TRBJ2-1, with 12 bases that match TRBD2. V dropped 7 bases and J dropped 8; count of bases not matched to a gene: 6. Germline V gene data show CDR1 as MNHEY and CDR2 as SVGAGI. This CDR3 region has 14 residues. CDR3 nucleotide sequence: TGTGCCAGCATGCGGGCTAGCGGGAGGGATGAGCAGTTCTTC. This gives the protein CASMRASGRDEQFF.

This clone was counted between two and nine times. V is TRBV30 and J is TRBJ1-1; D remains unclear. Germline CDR1 is GTSNPN and CDR2 is SVGIG (reference sequence). The CDR3 has 13 residues. With 4 bases removed from V and 5 bases from J, the gap between germline ends came to 14 bases. CDR3 in DNA: TGTGCCTGGATAGCCGAGAGGCGGACTGAAGCTTTCTTT. Residues: CAWIAERRTEAFF. The whole variable domain, filled in from reference TRBV30 and TRBJ1-1, reads SQTIHQWPATLVQPVGSPLSLECTVEGTSNPNLYWYRQAAGRGLQLLFYSVGIGQISSEVPQNLSASRPQDRQFILSSKKLLLSDSGFYLCAWIAERRTEAFFGQGTRLTVV.